What follows are 32 T cell receptor beta chains derived from one specimen sequenced in a study of blood T cell repertoires in COVID-19. Assay used: immunoSEQ multiplex PCR; TCRdb lists only in-frame clones, some missing. The sample yields some 120,000 clones, around 77% seen once. The sample taken for sequencing was peripheral blood. The source of these receptors is a human donor in a cohort sampled during active COVID-19.

The rearrangement joins TRBV12-3 or TRBV12-4 to TRBJ1-2, with D perhaps matching TRBD1 (6 bases). With 4 bases removed from V and 8 bases from J, the gap between germline ends came to 11 bases. The CDR3 is 12 amino acids. CDR3 sequence reads: CASSSGTLGYTF. The CDR3 bases are TGTGCCAGCAGTTCCGGGACACTAGGCTACACCTTC.

The rearrangement links TRBV5-1 to TRBJ1-1; D is ambiguous. The V gene lost 1 base and the J gene lost 0 bases, with 7 bases spanning the gap. There are 14 residues in the CDR3. Germline V gene lookup returns CDR1 SGHRS and CDR2 YFSETQ. The DNA for the CDR3 is TGCGCCAGCAGCTTGCAACAGCTGAACACTGAAGCTTTCTTT. Translating it yields CASSLQQLNTEAFF.

This clone was seen more than once but under ten times. V usage is TRBV2 and J usage is TRBJ2-7, with TRBD2 identical over 9 bases. Looked up from germline, CDR1 is SNHLY and CDR2 is FYNNEI. V trimming: 3 bases; J trimming: 1 base; junction bases outside the gene matches: 4. The CDR3 covers 15 residues. The DNA for the CDR3 is TGTGCCAGCAGTGACCCGCTAGCGGGATCCTACGAGCAGTACTTC. Translated, it gives CASSDPLAGSYEQYF. The full variable domain, in which reference TRBV2 and TRBJ2-7 provide the parts outside the CDR3, is EPEVTQTPSHQVTQMGQEVILRCVPISNHLYFYWYRQILGQKVEFLVSFYNNEISEKSEIFDDQFSVERPDGSNFTLKIRSTKLEDSAMYFCASSDPLAGSYEQYFGPGTRLTVT.

This chain joins TRBV5-4 and TRBJ2-6; D possibly corresponds to TRBD2 (6 bases). In germline, CDR1 is SGHNT, CDR2 YYREEE (reference sequence). The CDR3 length is 15 residues. Trimming left V 1 base short and J 4 bases short, with 9 bases between. The CDR3: CASSLQGLGANVLTF. The CDR3 DNA reads TGTGCCAGCAGCTTGCAGGGACTGGGGGCCAACGTCCTGACTTTC.

V gene TRBV10-2 combines with J gene TRBJ2-7, with a possible D match to TRBD2 (6 bases). Germline CDR1 and CDR2: WSHSY and SAAADI. V lost 7 bases to trimming and J lost 4 bases, with 14 bases between them. The CDR3 consists of 13 residues. CDR3 loop: CASTKRETYEQYF. CDR3 bases: TGCGCCAGCACCAAACGGGAGACTTACGAGCAGTACTTC.

The chain carries TRBV5-8 and TRBJ1-2, with 8 bases lining up with TRBD1. Trimming cost V 3 bases and J 8 bases; bases outside gene matches: 9. Germline CDR1 is SGHTS and CDR2 is YDEGEE. This CDR3 is 14 amino acids long. CDR3 coding DNA: TGTGCCAGCAGCTCGTTACAGGGGGTTCCAGGCTACACCTTC. Protein product: CASSSLQGVPGYTF. Drawing the rest from reference TRBV5-8 and TRBJ1-2, the complete variable domain is EAGVTQSPTHLIKTRGQQATLRCSPISGHTSVYWYQQALGLGLQFLLWYDEGEERNRGNFPPRFSGRQFPNYSSELNVNALELEDSALYLCASSSLQGVPGYTFGSGTRLTVV.

The rearrangement uses TRBV24-1 and TRBJ1-1; tentatively, D is TRBD1 (5 bases). Deletions cut 7 bases from V and 3 bases from J, with 17 bases between. This CDR3 comprises 15 residues. Germline V lookup: CDR1 KGHDR, CDR2 SFDVKD. The CDR3: CATRARGTADTEAFF. CDR3 bases: TGTGCCACCAGGGCACGGGGGACGGCCGACACTGAAGCTTTCTTT.

The chain joins TRBV19 to TRBJ2-5; TRBD1 matches at 7 bases. This CDR3 is built from 13 residues. From germline, CDR1 is LNHDA and CDR2 SQIVND (reference sequence). Trimming cost V 5 bases and J 5 bases; bases outside gene matches: 5. The chain's CDR3 is CASSPRQGETQYF. In DNA, the CDR3 is TGTGCCAGTAGTCCAAGACAGGGTGAGACCCAGTACTTC.

This clone was found once. The rearrangement joins TRBV6-5 to TRBJ2-7; 10 nucleotides agree with TRBD2. This CDR3 comprises 15 residues. From germline, CDR1 is MNHEY and CDR2 SVGAGI. J gave up 6 bases and V 0 bases, and 5 bases lay outside the gene matches. The CDR3 nucleotides are TGTGCCAGCAGTTACTCTGGACTAGCGGTAGGCGAGCAGTACTTC. It translates to CASSYSGLAVGEQYF.

The V call is TRBV18, the J call TRBJ2-1; 7 nucleotides match TRBD1. Germline CDR1 is KGHSH and CDR2 is LQKENI. The CDR3 spans 16 residues. Germline trimming cut 6 bases from V and 6 bases from J; bases unmatched to any gene: 14. CDR3 sequence: CASSTPKGQSGNEQFF. Written as DNA, the CDR3 is TGTGCCAGCTCTACCCCGAAGGGACAGTCGGGCAATGAGCAGTTCTTC.

The chain links TRBV7-9 to TRBJ1-3; a possible D gene is TRBD1 (6 bases). V was clipped by 4 bases and J by 0 bases, with 16 bases between them. Germline assignment: CDR1 SEHNR and CDR2 FQNEAQ (reference sequence). This CDR3 contains 17 residues. Written as DNA, the CDR3 is TGTGCCAGCAGCTCCGGGGCGAACAGGGACTCTGGAAACACCATATATTTT. This gives the protein CASSSGANRDSGNTIYF.

This clone occurred once. The chain recombines TRBV29-1 with TRBJ2-7, with 9 bases fitting TRBD1. Germline-derived CDR1 and CDR2 are SQVTM and ANQGSEA. Unmatched junction bases numbered 7, after V lost 5 bases and J lost 2 bases. The CDR3 sequence is 14 residues long. The CDR3: CSVSTTGGPYEQYF. Here the CDR3 DNA reads TGCAGCGTTAGTACTACAGGGGGCCCCTACGAGCAGTACTTC.

The chain is built from TRBV5-8 and TRBJ2-7, with D unclear. CDR1 is SGHTS and CDR2 is YDEGEE in the germline V gene. The length of the CDR3 is 12 residues. Trimming pared 4 bases from V and 5 bases from J, leaving 10 bases between. CDR3 loop: CASSLESDEQYF. The CDR3 bases are TGTGCCAGCAGCCTAGAGTCGGACGAGCAGTACTTC.

About this clone: The same CDR3 can be traced to other DNA sequences in this sample. The chain carries TRBV6-5 and TRBJ2-7; unclear D gene. Germline V gene lookup returns CDR1 MNHEY and CDR2 SVGAGI. Trimming stripped 0 bases from V and 1 base from J, with 7 bases between. The CDR3 sequence is 14 residues long. CDR3 nucleotide sequence: TGTGCCAGCAGTTACTCCGCCAGTTCCTACGAGCAGTACTTC. It codes for CASSYSASSYEQYF.

The J gene is TRBJ1-5, the V gene TRBV19; 9 bases are a match to TRBD1. This CDR3 has 16 amino acids. After removal of 5 bases from V and 5 bases from J, the junction contained 10 bases not matched to a gene. The germline gives CDR1 LNHDA, CDR2 SQIVND (reference sequence). The CDR3 protein is CASSQRTGEGYQPQHF. DNA of the CDR3: TGTGCCAGTAGTCAAAGGACAGGGGAGGGGTATCAGCCCCAGCATTTT.

The gene calls are TRBV7-2 and TRBJ2-7, with D perhaps matching TRBD1 (6 bases). Germline CDR1 reads SGHTA; CDR2 reads FQGNSA. Between the trimmed V and J ends, which lost 1 base and 2 bases, there was a span of 15 bases. The CDR3 covers 16 residues. CDR3 residues: CASSLERTAVTYEQYF. DNA for the CDR3: TGTGCCAGCAGCTTAGAAAGGACAGCCGTGACCTACGAGCAGTACTTC. Drawing the rest from reference TRBV7-2 and TRBJ2-7, the complete variable domain is GAGVSQSPSNKVTEKGKDVELRCDPISGHTALYWYRQSLGQGLEFLIYFQGNSAPDKSGLPSDRFSAERTGGSVSTLTIQRTQQEDSAVYLCASSLERTAVTYEQYFGPGTRLTVT.

This clone was recorded a few times. The chain combines TRBV7-2 with TRBJ2-7; 7 nucleotides align to TRBD1. Trimming removed 4 bases from V and 4 bases from J; junction bases left unmatched: 7. This CDR3 is 14 amino acids long. The germline V gene encodes CDR1 SGHTA and CDR2 FQGNSA. This chain's CDR3 is CASSSYRGRYEQYF. The CDR3 DNA sequence: TGTGCCAGCAGCTCCTACAGGGGCAGGTACGAGCAGTACTTC. Filled out from reference TRBV7-2 and TRBJ2-7, the complete variable domain reads GAGVSQSPSNKVTEKGKDVELRCDPISGHTALYWYRQSLGQGLEFLIYFQGNSAPDKSGLPSDRFSAERTGGSVSTLTIQRTQQEDSAVYLCASSSYRGRYEQYFGPGTRLTVT.

V and J are TRBV28 and TRBJ2-7; TRBD1 agrees at 8 bases. Germline CDR1 is MDHEN and CDR2 is SYDVKM. After removal of 2 bases from V and 6 bases from J, the junction contained 6 bases not matched to a gene. CDR3 length: 14 amino acids. CDR3 residues: CASSLQGASREQYF. The CDR3 DNA follows: TGTGCCAGCAGTTTACAGGGGGCGTCCCGCGAGCAGTACTTC. Drawing the rest from reference TRBV28 and TRBJ2-7, the complete variable domain is DVKVTQSSRYLVKRTGEKVFLECVQDMDHENMFWYRQDPGLGLRLIYFSYDVKMKEKGDIPEGYSVSREKKERFSLILESASTNQTSMYLCASSLQGASREQYFGPGTRLTVT.

The rearrangement joins TRBV3-1 (or the pseudogene TRBV3-2) to TRBJ1-5; a possible D gene is TRBD1 (6 bases). Germline values: CDR1 LGHDT, CDR2 YNNKEL (reference sequence). Trimming removed 1 base at V and 7 bases at J, with 11 bases between. The CDR3 totals 14 residues. The CDR3 protein is CASSQGGGRQPQHF. DNA of the CDR3: TGTGCCAGCAGCCAAGGGGGGGGCCGGCAGCCCCAGCATTTT.

The V and J genes are TRBV7-9 and TRBJ2-3; possible D gene TRBD2, 6 bases. Deletions cut 5 bases from V and 6 bases from J, with 18 bases between. Looked up from germline, CDR1 is SEHNR and CDR2 is FQNEAQ (reference sequence). The CDR3 contains 15 residues. The CDR3 bases are TGTGCCAGCAGCCTCACAGGATGGGAGGAGGATACGCAGTATTTT. Its translation is CASSLTGWEEDTQYF. Based on the CDR3 plus reference TRBV7-9 and TRBJ2-3, the full variable domain is DTGVSQNPRHKITKRGQNVTFRCDPISEHNRLYWYRQTLGQGPEFLTYFQNEAQLEKSRLLSDRFSAERPKGSFSTLEIQRTEQGDSAMYLCASSLTGWEEDTQYFGPGTRLTVL.

J is TRBJ2-7 and V is TRBV30; 9 nucleotides match TRBD2. V trimming: 1 base; J trimming: 1 base; junction bases outside the gene matches: 5. Germline V gene sequence: CDR1 GTSNPN, CDR2 SVGIG (reference sequence). The CDR3 has 15 amino acids. CDR3 nucleotide sequence: TGTGCCTGGAGTGAAGGACTAGCGCCTTCCTACGAGCAGTACTTC. Translation gives CAWSEGLAPSYEQYF.

The CDR3 here is CASSTRHGLAFF. The CDR3 DNA is TGTGCCAGCAGTACCCGACACGGACTGGCTTTCTTT. This rearrangement joins TRBV6-5 to TRBJ1-1, with D uncertain. CDR1 and CDR2 from the germline V gene are MNHEY and SVGAGI. The germline V and J ends were trimmed by 5 bases and 11 bases, with 15 bases remaining between them. The CDR3 is made up of 12 amino acids.

V usage is TRBV19 and J usage is TRBJ2-5, with a weak D call TRBD2 (5 bases). The CDR3 totals 14 residues. V shed 5 bases and J shed 2 bases, with 12 bases lying between them. Looked up from germline, CDR1 is LNHDA and CDR2 is SQIVND (reference sequence). CDR3 loop: CASSPRTGQETQYF. The CDR3 DNA reads TGTGCCAGTAGTCCCAGGACTGGACAAGAGACCCAGTACTTC.

The V gene is TRBV6-2 or TRBV6-3, the J gene TRBJ2-7, with TRBD1 matching over 7 bases. Trimming cost V 6 bases and J 3 bases; bases outside gene matches: 11. From germline, CDR1 is MNHEY and CDR2 SVGEGT. The CDR3 runs to 15 residues. CDR3: CASSVRDSLYYEQYF. CDR3 nucleotide sequence: TGTGCCAGCAGCGTCCGGGACAGCCTGTACTACGAGCAGTACTTC.

The V call is TRBV5-6, the J call TRBJ2-6, with 7 bases fitting TRBD1. CDR1 SGHDT and CDR2 YYEEEE come from the germline V gene. The CDR3 consists of 16 residues. With V trimmed by 6 bases and J by 2 bases, 8 bases remained unmatched. CDR3: CASNRGLDPGANVLTF. CDR3 nucleotide sequence: TGTGCCAGCAATAGGGGGCTAGATCCTGGGGCCAACGTCCTGACTTTC.

The chain couples TRBV5-1 to TRBJ2-7, with D possibly TRBD2 on 6 matching bases. The CDR3 contains 15 residues. V lost 3 bases to trimming and J lost 1 base, with 14 bases between them. Germline-derived CDR1 and CDR2 are SGHRS and YFSETQ. CDR3 in amino acids: CASSSFQGGSYEQYF. The CDR3 bases are TGCGCCAGCAGCTCCTTCCAAGGAGGGTCCTACGAGCAGTACTTC. Together with reference TRBV5-1 and TRBJ2-7, the CDR3 gives the full variable domain: KAGVTQTPRYLIKTRGQQVTLSCSPISGHRSVSWYQQTPGQGLQFLFEYFSETQRNKGNFPGRFSGRQFSNSRSEMNVSTLELGDSALYLCASSSFQGGSYEQYFGPGTRLTVT.

This clone has a single count. The rearrangement links TRBV30 to TRBJ2-2; tentative D call: TRBD2 (6 bases). The CDR3 has 15 amino acids. Per the germline V gene, CDR1 is GTSNPN and CDR2 is SVGIG (reference sequence). V dropped 4 bases and J dropped 9 bases, with 21 bases sitting between them. The CDR3 DNA reads TGTGCCTGGAAGCCCGCGGGACCCCAGAGTTGGGAGCTGTTTTTT. This encodes CAWKPAGPQSWELFF.

This sequence joins TRBV11-1 and TRBJ2-7; D is perhaps TRBD2 (5 bases). Trimming shortened V by 1 base and J by 3 bases, and 10 bases separated the two germline ends. The CDR3 contains 14 residues. From germline, CDR1 is SGHAT and CDR2 FQDESV (reference sequence). The CDR3 here is CASSLVGSLYEQYF. The CDR3 bases are TGTGCCAGCAGCTTAGTAGGGAGTCTCTACGAGCAGTACTTC.

The chain recombines TRBV28 with TRBJ2-5; tentative D call: TRBD1 (5 bases). The CDR3 runs 15 residues. Germline V CDR1 and CDR2: MDHEN, SYDVKM. Trimming left V 7 bases short and J 5 bases short, with 20 bases between. The CDR3 DNA reads TGTGCCAGCACCCCCGCTGGGGCAACGGAGGAGACCCAGTACTTC. Translation: CASTPAGATEETQYF.

The chain couples TRBV28 to TRBJ2-6; a weak D match, TRBD2 (6 bases). Trimming shortened V by 4 bases and J by 0 bases, and 10 bases separated the two germline ends. The CDR3 contains 16 residues. Germline CDR1 reads MDHEN; CDR2 reads SYDVKM. The CDR3 region has the DNA TGTGCCAGCAGTTGGTTCGGGGGCTCTGGGGCCAACGTCCTGACTTTC. This codes for CASSWFGGSGANVLTF.

This chain uses TRBV7-9 with TRBJ1-4, with 7 bases that match TRBD1. The germline V gene has CDR1 SEHNR and CDR2 FQNEAQ (reference sequence). V lost 0 bases and J lost 7; bases outside the gene matches: 5. This CDR3 spans 15 amino acids. CDR3 in amino acids: CASSLAAGGLEKLFF. In DNA, the CDR3 is TGTGCCAGCAGCTTAGCGGCAGGGGGACTTGAAAAACTGTTTTTT.

The chain recombines TRBV3-1 (or the pseudogene TRBV3-2) with TRBJ2-7, with a possible D match to TRBD2 (6 bases). The CDR3 is 16 amino acids. Germline V gives CDR1 LGHDT, CDR2 YNNKEL (reference sequence). The V gene lost 3 bases and the J gene lost 0 bases, with 15 bases spanning the gap. The CDR3 is CASSHGSGGGSYEQYF. The DNA for the CDR3 is TGTGCCAGCAGCCATGGTAGCGGAGGTGGCTCCTACGAGCAGTACTTC.